This T cell receptor beta chain emerged from a study of vaccination and CD4 T cells after COVID-19. Across the study: Investigators stimulated cells with overlapping spike peptides drawn from SARS-CoV-2, HCoV-NL63, HCoV-OC43 and HCoV-229E. A CEFX pool, an HIV-1 Nef pool, or else no peptide went into the control cultures.

Sample treatment: roughly 11-day PBMC culture with coronavirus spike peptide pools or control peptides (ViraFEST assay). Those CD4+ T cells from the unexposed donor predate the COVID-19 pandemic (2011-2018). V lost 4 bases and J lost 0, with 12 bases in between. The length of the CDR3 is 15 residues. Germline values: CDR1 MDHEN, CDR2 SYDVKM. With regard to this clonotype: Its antigen is unknown.

CD4+ T cells that had been cultured provided DNA sequenced with the Oncomine TCR Beta short-read assay. TCRdb passed the PCR reads through MiXCR, listing each CDR3 protein once. The sample lists under 10,000 distinct CDR3 sequences, roughly 59% occurring once. The chain couples TRBV28 to TRBJ2-5; tentative D call: TRBD1 (6 bases). Material for sequencing was CD4+ T cells from blood, cultured in vitro. The sequence was collected from a human donor in good health. CDR3 loop: CASSSRGPYQETQYF. The CDR3, as DNA: TGTGCCAGCAGTTCCAGGGGTCCTTACCAAGAGACCCAGTACTTC.